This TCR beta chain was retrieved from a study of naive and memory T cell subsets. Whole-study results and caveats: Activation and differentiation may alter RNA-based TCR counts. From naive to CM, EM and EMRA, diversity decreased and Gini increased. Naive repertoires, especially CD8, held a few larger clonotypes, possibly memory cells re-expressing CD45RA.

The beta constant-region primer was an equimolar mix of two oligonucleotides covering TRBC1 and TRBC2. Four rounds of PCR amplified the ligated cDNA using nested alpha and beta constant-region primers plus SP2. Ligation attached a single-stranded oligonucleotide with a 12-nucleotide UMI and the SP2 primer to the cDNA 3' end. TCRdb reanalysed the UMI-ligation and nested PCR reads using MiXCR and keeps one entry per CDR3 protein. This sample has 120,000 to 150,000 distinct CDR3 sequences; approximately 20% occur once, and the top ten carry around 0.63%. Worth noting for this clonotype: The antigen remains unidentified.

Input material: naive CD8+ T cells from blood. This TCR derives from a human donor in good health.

This CDR3 is CAYKGEGRREPGELFF. The DNA for the CDR3 is TGTGCCTACAAAGGGGAGGGAAGGAGGGAACCCGGGGAGCTGTTTTTT. V usage is TRBV5-4 and J usage is TRBJ2-2; 7 nucleotides match TRBD2. Trimming removed 10 bases from V and 6 bases from J; junction bases left unmatched: 18. The germline V gene has CDR1 SGHNT and CDR2 YYREEE (reference sequence). The CDR3 length is 16 residues.